The 19 T cell receptor beta chains below were found in one sample sequenced in a study of molecular identifiers for immune sequencing clone quantification. TCRdb reprocessed the PCR reads with MiXCR, giving one entry per CDR3 protein. The sample has 85,000 to 100,000 distinct CDR3 sequences, roughly a fifth seen once. The specimen sequenced was naive CD8+ T cells from blood, with Jurkat cell RNA spiked in. Indicated subset: FACS-sorted CD8+CD4-CCR7+CD45RA+ naive T cells. The receptors originated from a human donor in good health. Some libraries in this study had Jurkat cell RNA spiked in.

The rearrangement joins TRBV9 to TRBJ2-3; D not certain. Germline-derived CDR1 and CDR2 are SGDLS and YYNGEE. Trimming took off 0 bases at V and 1 base at J, with 12 bases between the two ends. This CDR3 is built from 16 residues. The CDR3 spells CASSVVVGMGTDTQYF. The CDR3 bases are TGTGCCAGCAGCGTAGTAGTGGGGATGGGCACAGATACGCAGTATTTT. The whole variable domain, remainder taken from reference TRBV9 and TRBJ2-3, is DSGVTQTPKHLITATGQRVTLRCSPRSGDLSVYWYQQSLDQGLQFLIQYYNGEERAKGNILERFSAQQFPDLHSELNLSSLELGDSALYFCASSVVVGMGTDTQYFGPGTRLTVL.

With respect to this clonotype: This may be a read error: a much more frequent sequence differs by one nucleotide. V is TRBV4-1 and J is TRBJ2-5, with D possibly TRBD2 on 6 matching bases. CDR3 length: 15 residues. Looked up from germline, CDR1 is MGHRA and CDR2 is YSYEKL. CDR3 residues: CASGQEVTSIWTQYF. In DNA, the CDR3 is TGCGCCAGCGGCCAAGAGGTGACTAGTATATGGACCCAGTACTTC.

This chain joins TRBV27 and TRBJ2-2; D gene uncertain. V shed 10 bases and J shed 6 bases, with 27 bases lying between them. The germline V gene has CDR1 MNHEY and CDR2 SMNVEV (reference sequence). The CDR3 covers 17 residues. The CDR3 spells CATQSWAQLINAGELFF. The CDR3 DNA sequence: TGTGCCACCCAAAGCTGGGCCCAACTCATCAACGCCGGGGAGCTGTTTTTT.

This clonotype was detected many times. V usage is TRBV7-6 and J usage is TRBJ2-7, with D possibly matching TRBD1 (6 bases). Germline V CDR1 and CDR2: SGHVS, FNYEAQ. V was cut by 4 bases and J by 1 base, with 11 bases left in between. CDR3 length equals 14 residues. The CDR3 protein is CASSSFQGSYEQYF. In DNA, the CDR3 is TGTGCCAGCAGCTCGTTCCAGGGGTCCTACGAGCAGTACTTC. Full variable domain (missing parts from reference TRBV7-6 and TRBJ2-7): GAGVSQSPRYKVTKRGQDVALRCDPISGHVSLYWYRQALGQGPEFLTYFNYEAQQDKSGLPNDRFSAERPEGSISTLTIQRTEQRDSAMYRCASSSFQGSYEQYFGPGTRLTVT.

This clonotype was seen only a few times. V is TRBV4-2 and J is TRBJ2-7, with 10 bases that match TRBD1. With 3 bases clipped from V and 4 bases from J, the junction kept 15 bases outside the gene matches. This CDR3 has 18 amino acids. CDR1 and CDR2 (germline): LGHNA, YNFKEQ. In DNA, the CDR3 is TGTGCCAGCAGCCAGGGGGACAGGGGTTATTCTTTCGTTTACGAGCAGTACTTC. It specifies CASSQGDRGYSFVYEQYF.

With respect to this clonotype: This may stem from a read error, because a much larger clone lies one nucleotide away. The chain is built from TRBV4-3 and TRBJ2-7, with D possibly matching TRBD1 (5 bases). With 1 base removed from V and 2 bases from J, the gap between germline ends came to 9 bases. Germline V CDR1 and CDR2: LGHNA, YSLEER. The CDR3 length is 14 residues. CDR3 nucleotides: TGCGCCAGCAGCCAAGGCGACAGTCCCTACGAGCAGTACTTC. Translating it yields CASSQGDSPYEQYF.

With regard to this clonotype: A much larger clonotype is one base distant, so this may be a read error. The chain is built from TRBV19 and TRBJ2-7; 10 bases fit TRBD1. The CDR3 is made up of 14 amino acids. Germline values: CDR1 LNHDA, CDR2 SQIVND (reference sequence). The CDR3 sequence: CASSSGTGDYEQHF. In nucleotides, the CDR3 is TGTGCCAGTAGTTCCGGGACAGGGGACTACGAGCAGCACTTC. The complete variable domain, with remaining parts taken from reference TRBV19 and TRBJ2-7, reads DGGITQSPKYLFRKEGQNVTLSCEQNLNHDAMYWYRQDPGQGLRLIYYSQIVNDFQKGDIAEGYSVSREKKESFPLTVTSAQKNPTAFYLCASSSGTGDYEQHFGPGTRLTVT.

This clonotype occurred many times. The rearrangement links TRBV6-2 or TRBV6-3 to TRBJ1-4, with D unresolved. CDR1 is MNHEY and CDR2 is SVGEGT in the germline V gene. The CDR3 runs to 12 residues. V dropped 5 bases and J dropped 0 bases, with 1 base sitting between them. The CDR3 region is CASSATNEKLFF. The CDR3 DNA follows: TGTGCCAGCAGTGCAACTAATGAAAAACTGTTTTTT.

In this sample, this clonotype turned up a few times. The rearrangement joins TRBV7-9 to TRBJ2-1; tentatively, D is TRBD2 (6 bases). V shed 0 bases and J shed 4 bases, with 13 bases lying between them. Germline V gene lookup returns CDR1 SEHNR and CDR2 FQNEAQ (reference sequence). This CDR3 has 16 amino acids. The CDR3 DNA reads as TGTGCCAGCAGCTTAGCGGAAGGAGGGTTTTACAATGAGCAGTTCTTC. Translated: CASSLAEGGFYNEQFF.

A word on this clonotype: This sequence may be a read error, since a much larger clone differs from it by one base. The CDR3 nucleotides read TGTGTCAGCAGGGTCACACGAGGCTACACCTTC. Translating it yields CVSRVTRGYTF. This chain uses TRBV12-3 or TRBV12-4 with TRBJ1-2; the D gene is possibly TRBD1 (5 bases). The CDR3 is made up of 11 amino acids.

The rearrangement uses TRBV19 and TRBJ2-7; 13 bases agree with TRBD2. The CDR3 is made up of 16 amino acids. V trimming: 5 bases; J trimming: 2 bases; junction bases outside the gene matches: 6. The germline gives CDR1 LNHDA, CDR2 SQIVND (reference sequence). The CDR3 DNA reads TGTGCCAGTAGTGTGGGACTAGCGGGGAACACCTACGAGCAGTACTTC. As protein: CASSVGLAGNTYEQYF.

About this clonotype itself: One end of the junction does not line up with germline, which may come from a read error. The CDR3 DNA reads TGTGCCAACAGTTCCGGACAGTCCACAGATACGCAGTATTTT. As protein: CANSSGQSTDTQYF. V gene TRBV27 combines with J gene TRBJ2-3, with D possibly TRBD1 on 6 matching bases. Looked up from germline, CDR1 is MNHEY and CDR2 is SMNVEV (reference sequence). The CDR3 length is 14 residues.

This clonotype was detected only a few times. The chain joins TRBV12-3 or TRBV12-4 to TRBJ2-5; D perhaps matches TRBD1 (6 bases). The germline V and J ends were trimmed by 2 bases and 5 bases, with 9 bases remaining between them. CDR3 length: 13 residues. CDR3 sequence: CASSLYREETQYF. CDR3 nucleotide sequence: TGTGCCAGCAGTTTATACAGGGAGGAGACCCAGTACTTC.

The chain uses TRBV19 and TRBJ2-7; no definite D call. The germline V and J ends were trimmed by 11 bases and 0 bases, with 20 bases remaining between them. The CDR3 covers 15 residues. CDR1 and CDR2 (germline): LNHDA, SQIVND (reference sequence). The CDR3 DNA reads as TGTGCCGGTACCGCCGCCGCGGAAAGCTCCTACGAGCAGTACTTC. Encoded protein: CAGTAAAESSYEQYF.

This clonotype was seen repeatedly, ten times or more. This sequence joins TRBV2 and TRBJ2-6; D unresolved. The germline gives CDR1 SNHLY, CDR2 FYNNEI. The CDR3 contains 14 residues. V was trimmed by 3 bases and J by 7 bases, leaving 10 bases between them. This CDR3 is CASSDRYTANVLTF. The DNA for the CDR3 is TGTGCCAGCAGTGACAGGTACACAGCCAACGTCCTGACTTTC.

This chain connects TRBV24-1 to TRBJ2-5; 8 bases agree with TRBD1. CDR3 length equals 15 residues. The J segment lost 4 bases and the V segment lost 4 bases, leaving 7 bases of the junction unmatched. Germline CDR1 and CDR2: KGHDR and SFDVKD. CDR3 sequence: CATSEGQGRGETQYF. The CDR3 nucleotides are TGTGCCACCAGTGAAGGACAGGGAAGGGGAGAGACCCAGTACTTC.

This clonotype was seen repeatedly, ten times or more. The chain couples TRBV4-1 to TRBJ1-5; no reliable D call. Trimming removed 1 base from V and 7 bases from J, with 17 bases in between. The CDR3 length is 16 residues. From germline, CDR1 is MGHRA and CDR2 YSYEKL. The CDR3 is CASSQASPPGGQPQHF. The CDR3 nucleotides are TGCGCCAGCAGCCAAGCCTCACCCCCAGGCGGGCAGCCCCAGCATTTT.

This clonotype was recorded at least ten times. CDR3 coding DNA: TGTGCCAGCAGTCTGACTTTTCTCCGTCAAGATACGCAGTATTTT. Amino acids: CASSLTFLRQDTQYF. J is TRBJ2-3 and V is TRBV2, with D uncertain. The ends were cut back, 5 bases at V and 5 bases at J, with 17 bases in the middle. The germline gives CDR1 SNHLY, CDR2 FYNNEI. The CDR3 contains 15 residues.

This clonotype has at least ten counts. The V gene is TRBV19, the J gene TRBJ2-7; D not certain. Germline CDR1 and CDR2: LNHDA and SQIVND (reference sequence). CDR3 length: 12 residues. Trimming took off 4 bases at V and 7 bases at J, with 11 bases between the two ends. CDR3 protein: CASSSPPGEQYF. Here the CDR3 DNA reads TGTGCCAGTAGTAGCCCCCCCGGAGAGCAGTACTTC.